The T cell receptor beta chain described here comes from a study of T cells in Graves' hyperthyroidism and ophthalmopathy. Whole-study findings and limits: In the blood, most expanded thyroid clonotypes above 0.001 appeared as well.

It was considered stable Graves' hyperthyroidism when ophthalmopathy did not progress within 18 months. Aged 18 to 65, the patients had hyperthyroidism that was newly diagnosed and had lasted under 2 months. Exclusion criteria comprised uncontrolled infection, other autoimmune disease, pregnancy or lactation. Amplification yielded TCR beta CDR3 regions, with RNA transcripts as the source. Researchers ran a first-round RT-PCR on the TCR CDR3 using the HTBI primer set. TCRdb processed the multiplex PCR reads anew with MiXCR; each CDR3 protein has one entry. Among roughly 740,000 distinct CDR3 sequences, less than 20% were seen once, and the ten largest hold around 8%. This CDR3 is 12 amino acids long. Looked up from germline, CDR1 is DFQATT and CDR2 is SNEGSKA (reference sequence). V was pared by 2 bases and J by 7 bases, with 3 bases of the junction left unmatched. This clonotype has a count of ten or more. The antigen remains undetermined.

The rearrangement joins TRBV20-1 to TRBJ2-3; 7 bases fit TRBD1. The sequenced sample was blood. This TCR was recovered from a man aged 18 to 30 with Graves' hyperthyroidism. The CDR3 loop is CSARNRGNTQYF. The DNA for the CDR3 is TGCAGTGCTAGAAACAGGGGCAATACGCAGTATTTT.